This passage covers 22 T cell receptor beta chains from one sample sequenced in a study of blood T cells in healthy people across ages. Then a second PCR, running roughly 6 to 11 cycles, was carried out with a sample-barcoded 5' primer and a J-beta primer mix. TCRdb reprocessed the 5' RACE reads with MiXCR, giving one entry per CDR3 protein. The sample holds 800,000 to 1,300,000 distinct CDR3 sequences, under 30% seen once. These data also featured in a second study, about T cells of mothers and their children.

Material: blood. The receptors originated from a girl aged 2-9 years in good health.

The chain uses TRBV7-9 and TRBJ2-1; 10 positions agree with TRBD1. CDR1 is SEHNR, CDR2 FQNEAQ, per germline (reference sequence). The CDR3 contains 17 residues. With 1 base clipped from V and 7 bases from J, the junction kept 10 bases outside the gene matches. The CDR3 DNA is TGTGCCAGCAGCTTAGTGGGGGGGGACAGGGGATCGAATGAGCAGTTCTTC. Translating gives CASSLVGGDRGSNEQFF.

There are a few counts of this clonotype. In DNA form, the CDR3 reads TGTGCCAGCAGCCGCAGCCCACAGGGACATGAGCAGTTCTTC. Its protein is CASSRSPQGHEQFF. The chain uses TRBV7-2 and TRBJ2-1; D is possibly TRBD1 (6 bases). Germline CDR1 SGHTA, CDR2 FQGNSA. CDR3 size: 14 residues. With 5 bases removed from V and 8 bases from J, the gap between germline ends came to 16 bases.

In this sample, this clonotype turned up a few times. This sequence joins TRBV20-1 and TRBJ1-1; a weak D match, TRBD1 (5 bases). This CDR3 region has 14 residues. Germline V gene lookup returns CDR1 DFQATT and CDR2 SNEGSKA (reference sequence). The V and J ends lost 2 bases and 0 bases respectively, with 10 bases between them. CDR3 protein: CSARRGEMNTEAFF. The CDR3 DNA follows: TGCAGTGCTAGAAGGGGAGAGATGAACACTGAAGCTTTCTTT.

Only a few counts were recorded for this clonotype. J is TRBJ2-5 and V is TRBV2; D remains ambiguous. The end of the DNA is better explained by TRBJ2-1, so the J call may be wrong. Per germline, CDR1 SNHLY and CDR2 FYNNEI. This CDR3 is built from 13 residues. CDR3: CASTRRGFDEQFF. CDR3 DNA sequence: TGTGCCAGCACCCGTCGAGGATTCGATGAGCAGTTCTTC.

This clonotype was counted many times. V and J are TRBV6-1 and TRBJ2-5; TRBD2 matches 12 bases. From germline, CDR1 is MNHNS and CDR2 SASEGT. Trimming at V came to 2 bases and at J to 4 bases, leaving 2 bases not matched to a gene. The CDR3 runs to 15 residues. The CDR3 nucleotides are TGTGCCAGCAGTGAACTAGCGGGAGGGCCAGAGACCCAGTACTTC. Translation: CASSELAGGPETQYF.

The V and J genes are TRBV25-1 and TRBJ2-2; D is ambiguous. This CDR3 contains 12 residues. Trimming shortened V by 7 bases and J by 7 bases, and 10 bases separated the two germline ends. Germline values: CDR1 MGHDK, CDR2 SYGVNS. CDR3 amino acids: CASTKFNGELFF. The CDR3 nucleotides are TGTGCCAGCACGAAATTTAACGGGGAGCTGTTTTTT.

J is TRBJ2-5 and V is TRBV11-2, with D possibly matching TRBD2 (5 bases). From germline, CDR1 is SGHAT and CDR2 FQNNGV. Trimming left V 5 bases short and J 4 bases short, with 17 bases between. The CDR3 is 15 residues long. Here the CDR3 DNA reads TGTGCCAGCAGCCCAGGACGGGGTGATAGAGAGACCCAGTACTTC. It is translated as CASSPGRGDRETQYF.

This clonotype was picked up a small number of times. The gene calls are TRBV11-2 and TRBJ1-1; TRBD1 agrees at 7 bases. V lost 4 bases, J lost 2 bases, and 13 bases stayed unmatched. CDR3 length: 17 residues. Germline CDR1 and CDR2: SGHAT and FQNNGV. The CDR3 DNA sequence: TGTGCCAGCAGCTCAACCACCTCGGGACAGACAAACACTGAAGCTTTCTTT. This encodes CASSSTTSGQTNTEAFF.

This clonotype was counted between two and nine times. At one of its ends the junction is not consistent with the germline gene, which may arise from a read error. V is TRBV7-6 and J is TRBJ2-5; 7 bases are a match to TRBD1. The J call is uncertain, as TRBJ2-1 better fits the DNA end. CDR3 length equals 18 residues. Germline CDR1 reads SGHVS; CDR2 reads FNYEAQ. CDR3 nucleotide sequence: TGTGCCAGCAGCATAGGAAGCACGGGACAGCTCTCCCACAATGAGCAGTTCTTC. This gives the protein CASSIGSTGQLSHNEQFF.

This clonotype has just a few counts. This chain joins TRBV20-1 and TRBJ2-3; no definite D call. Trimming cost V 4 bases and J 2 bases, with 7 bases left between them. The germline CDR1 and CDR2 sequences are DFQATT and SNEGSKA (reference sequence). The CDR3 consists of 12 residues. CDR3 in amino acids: CSATATTDTQYF. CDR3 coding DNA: TGCAGTGCTACAGCCACCACAGATACGCAGTATTTT.

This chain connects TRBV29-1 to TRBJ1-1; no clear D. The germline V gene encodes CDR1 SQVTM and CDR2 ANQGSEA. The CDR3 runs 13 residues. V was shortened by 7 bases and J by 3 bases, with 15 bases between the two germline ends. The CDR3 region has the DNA TGCAGCGCTGGTGGGCCTGGGGACACTGAAGCTTTCTTT. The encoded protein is CSAGGPGDTEAFF.

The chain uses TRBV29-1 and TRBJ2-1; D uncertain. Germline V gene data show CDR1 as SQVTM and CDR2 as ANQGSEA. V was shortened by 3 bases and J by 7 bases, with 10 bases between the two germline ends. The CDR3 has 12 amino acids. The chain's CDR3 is CSVDPGRNEQFF. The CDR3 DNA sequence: TGCAGCGTTGACCCTGGGCGGAATGAGCAGTTCTTC.

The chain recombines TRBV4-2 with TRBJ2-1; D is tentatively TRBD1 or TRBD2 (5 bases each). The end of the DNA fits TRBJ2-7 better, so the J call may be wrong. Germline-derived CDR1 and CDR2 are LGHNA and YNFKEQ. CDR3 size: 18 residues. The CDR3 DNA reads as TGTGCCAGCAGCCACCTGCCCACCCCTCGGGGCGGAATCTACGAGCAGTACTTC. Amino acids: CASSHLPTPRGGIYEQYF.

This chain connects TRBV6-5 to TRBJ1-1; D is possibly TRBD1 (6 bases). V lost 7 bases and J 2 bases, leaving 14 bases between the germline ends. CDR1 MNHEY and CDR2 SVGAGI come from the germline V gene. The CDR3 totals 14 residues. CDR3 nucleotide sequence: TGTGCCAGCAAATTTACAGGGCTAAACACTGAAGCTTTCTTT. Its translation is CASKFTGLNTEAFF.

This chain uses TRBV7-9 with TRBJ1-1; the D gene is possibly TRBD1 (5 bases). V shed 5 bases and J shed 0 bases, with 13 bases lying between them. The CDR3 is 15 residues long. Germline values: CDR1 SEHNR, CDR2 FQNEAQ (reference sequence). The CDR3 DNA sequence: TGTGCCAGCAGCATTGGGACGACCGTGAACACTGAAGCTTTCTTT. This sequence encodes CASSIGTTVNTEAFF.

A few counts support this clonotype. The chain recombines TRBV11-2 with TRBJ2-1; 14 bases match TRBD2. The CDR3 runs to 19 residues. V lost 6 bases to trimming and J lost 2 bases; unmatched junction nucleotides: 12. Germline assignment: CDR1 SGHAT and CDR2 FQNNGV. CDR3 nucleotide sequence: TGTGCCAGCAGTTCTCCAGTCGGGACTAGCGGGAGTGCCTACAATGAGCAGTTCTTC. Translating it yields CASSSPVGTSGSAYNEQFF. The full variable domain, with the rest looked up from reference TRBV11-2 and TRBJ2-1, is EAGVAQSPRYKIIEKRQSVAFWCNPISGHATLYWYQQILGQGPKLLIQFQNNGVVDDSQLPKDRFSAERLKGVDSTLKIQPAKLEDSAVYLCASSSPVGTSGSAYNEQFFGPGTRLTVL.

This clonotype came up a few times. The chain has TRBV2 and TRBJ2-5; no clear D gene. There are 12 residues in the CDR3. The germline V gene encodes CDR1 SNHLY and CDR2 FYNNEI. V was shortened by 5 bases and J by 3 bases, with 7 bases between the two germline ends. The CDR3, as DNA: TGTGCCAGCAGTAGATATGAAGAGACCCAGTACTTC. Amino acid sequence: CASSRYEETQYF.

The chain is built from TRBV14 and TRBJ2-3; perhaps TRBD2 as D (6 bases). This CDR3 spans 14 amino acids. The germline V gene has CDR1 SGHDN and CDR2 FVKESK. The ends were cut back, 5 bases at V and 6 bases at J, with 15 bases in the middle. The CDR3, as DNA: TGTGCCAGCAGCTGGGGACTCGGGGCCGATACGCAGTATTTT. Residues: CASSWGLGADTQYF.

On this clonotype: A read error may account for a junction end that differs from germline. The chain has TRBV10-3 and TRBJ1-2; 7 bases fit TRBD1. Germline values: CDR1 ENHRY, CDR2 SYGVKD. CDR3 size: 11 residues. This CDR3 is CAISDLGQSHF. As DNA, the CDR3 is TGTGCCATCAGTGACTTGGGACAGTCCCACTTC.

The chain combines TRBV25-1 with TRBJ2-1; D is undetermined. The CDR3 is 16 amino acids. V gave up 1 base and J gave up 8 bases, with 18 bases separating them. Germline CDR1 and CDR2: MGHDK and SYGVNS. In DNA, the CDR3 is TGTGCCAGCAGTGAATGGATCGCCGAAGGGATCGATGAGCAGTTCTTC. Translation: CASSEWIAEGIDEQFF.

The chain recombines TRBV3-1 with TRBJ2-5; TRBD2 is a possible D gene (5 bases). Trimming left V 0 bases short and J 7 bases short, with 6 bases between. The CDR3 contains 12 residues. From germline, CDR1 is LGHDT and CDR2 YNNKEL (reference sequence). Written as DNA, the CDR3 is TGTGCCAGCAGCCAAGATGCGGGGACCCAGTACTTC. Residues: CASSQDAGTQYF.

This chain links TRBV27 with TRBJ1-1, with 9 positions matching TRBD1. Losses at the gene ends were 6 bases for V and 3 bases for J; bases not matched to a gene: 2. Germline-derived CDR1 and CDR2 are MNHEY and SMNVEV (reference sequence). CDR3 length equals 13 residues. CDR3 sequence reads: CASSGTGYTEAFF. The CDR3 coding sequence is TGTGCCAGCAGCGGGACAGGGTACACTGAAGCTTTCTTT.